The following is a TCR beta chain sequence with its context. Its antigen remains unknown. Sequencing used immunoSEQ multiplex PCR; TCRdb keeps in-frame clones, though not all of them. This repertoire shows 160,000 or so clones, approximately 81% found once; its top ten account for 9.5% to 13%. This record comes from a study of cytomegalovirus exposure and HLA in healthy donors. Study results and caveats: The study flagged around 150 TCR beta chains as cytomegalovirus-associated. Later, an analysis found that TCR clusters from the first cohort tended to co-occur in the 130 or so validation repertoires.

Separate from the roughly 720-subject first cohort, the roughly 120-subject validation cohort was the one that the donors belonged to. The CDR3 runs to 13 residues. V lost 4 bases and J 0 bases, leaving 6 bases between the germline ends. Per the germline V gene, CDR1 is ENHRY and CDR2 is SYGVKD. This receptor was taken from a young man in good health and CMV-seropositive. The rearrangement uses TRBV10-3 and TRBJ1-1; D possibly corresponds to TRBD1 (6 bases). The sequenced sample was PBMCs. The CDR3 DNA follows: TGTGCCATCAGTGGACAGGTGAACACTGAAGCTTTCTTT. It yields the protein CAISGQVNTEAFF.